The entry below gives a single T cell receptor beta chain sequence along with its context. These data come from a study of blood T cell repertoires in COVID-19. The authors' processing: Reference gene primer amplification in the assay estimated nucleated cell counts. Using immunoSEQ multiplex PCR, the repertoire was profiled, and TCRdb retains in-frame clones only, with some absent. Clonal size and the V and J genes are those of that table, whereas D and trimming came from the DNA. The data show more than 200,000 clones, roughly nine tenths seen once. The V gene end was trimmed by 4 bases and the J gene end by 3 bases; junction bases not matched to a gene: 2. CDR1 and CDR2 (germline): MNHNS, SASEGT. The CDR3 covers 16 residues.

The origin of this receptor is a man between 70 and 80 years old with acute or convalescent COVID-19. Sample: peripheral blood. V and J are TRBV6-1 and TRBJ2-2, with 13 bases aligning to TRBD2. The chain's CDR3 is CASSGTSGRYTGELFF. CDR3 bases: TGTGCCAGCAGTGGGACTAGCGGGAGATACACCGGGGAGCTGTTTTTT.